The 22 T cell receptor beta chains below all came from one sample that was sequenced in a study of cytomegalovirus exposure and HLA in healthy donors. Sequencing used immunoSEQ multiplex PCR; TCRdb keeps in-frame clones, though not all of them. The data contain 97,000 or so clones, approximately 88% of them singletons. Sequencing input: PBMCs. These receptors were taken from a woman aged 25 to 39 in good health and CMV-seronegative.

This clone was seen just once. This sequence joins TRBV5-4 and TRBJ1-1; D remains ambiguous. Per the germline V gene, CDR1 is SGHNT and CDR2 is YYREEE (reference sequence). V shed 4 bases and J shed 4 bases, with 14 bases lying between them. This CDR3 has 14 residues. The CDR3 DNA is TGTGCCAGCAGCCCGCTCGACGCGGGCACTGAAGCTTTCTTT. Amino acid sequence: CASSPLDAGTEAFF.

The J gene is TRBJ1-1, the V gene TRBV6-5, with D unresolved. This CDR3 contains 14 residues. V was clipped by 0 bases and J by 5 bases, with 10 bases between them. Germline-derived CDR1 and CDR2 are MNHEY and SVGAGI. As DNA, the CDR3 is TGTGCCAGCAGTTACTCGAGAGGTCGTACTGAAGCTTTCTTT. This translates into CASSYSRGRTEAFF.

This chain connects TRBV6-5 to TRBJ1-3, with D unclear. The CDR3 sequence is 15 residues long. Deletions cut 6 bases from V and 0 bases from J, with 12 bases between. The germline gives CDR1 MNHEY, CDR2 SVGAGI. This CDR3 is CASRNAGLSGNTIYF. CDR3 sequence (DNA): TGTGCCAGCAGAAATGCAGGTCTCTCTGGAAACACCATATATTTT.

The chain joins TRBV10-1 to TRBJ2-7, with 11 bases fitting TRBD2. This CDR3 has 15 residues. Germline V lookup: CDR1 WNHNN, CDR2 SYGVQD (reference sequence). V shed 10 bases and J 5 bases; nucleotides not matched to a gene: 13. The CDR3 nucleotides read TGCGCCATCCTTAAAATAGCGGGAGGGCCTCACGAGCAGTACTTC. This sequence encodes CAILKIAGGPHEQYF.

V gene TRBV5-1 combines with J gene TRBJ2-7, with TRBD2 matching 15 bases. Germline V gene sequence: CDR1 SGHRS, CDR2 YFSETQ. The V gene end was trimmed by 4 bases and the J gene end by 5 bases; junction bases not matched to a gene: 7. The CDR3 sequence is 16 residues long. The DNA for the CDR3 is TGCGCCAGCAGCACCGGGACTAGCGGGAGGATGGACGAGCAGTACTTC. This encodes CASSTGTSGRMDEQYF.

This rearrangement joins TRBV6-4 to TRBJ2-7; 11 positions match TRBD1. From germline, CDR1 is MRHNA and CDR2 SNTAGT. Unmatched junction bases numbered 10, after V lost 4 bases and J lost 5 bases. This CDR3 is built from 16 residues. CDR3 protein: CASSGGEDRGQNEQYF. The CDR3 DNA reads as TGTGCCAGCAGTGGAGGTGAGGACAGGGGGCAAAACGAGCAGTACTTC.

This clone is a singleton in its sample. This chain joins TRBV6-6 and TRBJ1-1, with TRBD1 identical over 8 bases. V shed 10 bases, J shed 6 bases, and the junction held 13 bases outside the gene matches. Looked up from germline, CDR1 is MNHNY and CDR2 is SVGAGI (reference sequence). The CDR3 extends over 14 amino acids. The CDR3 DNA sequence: TGTGCCATCTGGATCCAGGGGGCTGGTGCTGAAGCTTTCTTT. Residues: CAIWIQGAGAEAFF.

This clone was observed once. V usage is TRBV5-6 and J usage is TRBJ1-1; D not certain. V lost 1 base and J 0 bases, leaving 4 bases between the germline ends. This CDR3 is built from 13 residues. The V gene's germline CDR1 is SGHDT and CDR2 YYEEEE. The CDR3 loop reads CASSLTVNTEAFF. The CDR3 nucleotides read TGTGCCAGCAGCTTGACAGTGAACACTGAAGCTTTCTTT.

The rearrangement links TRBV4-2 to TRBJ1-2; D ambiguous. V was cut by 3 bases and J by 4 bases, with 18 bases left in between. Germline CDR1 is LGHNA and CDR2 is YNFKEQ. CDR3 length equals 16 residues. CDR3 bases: TGTGCCAGCAGCCAGGAGGGCTTCACAACGTCCTATGGCTACACCTTC. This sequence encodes CASSQEGFTTSYGYTF.

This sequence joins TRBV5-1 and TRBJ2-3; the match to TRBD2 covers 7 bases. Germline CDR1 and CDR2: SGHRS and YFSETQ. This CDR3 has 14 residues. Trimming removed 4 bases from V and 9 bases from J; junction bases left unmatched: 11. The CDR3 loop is CASSDTSAPLTQYF. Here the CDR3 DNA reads TGCGCCAGCAGCGACACTAGCGCACCATTGACGCAGTATTTT. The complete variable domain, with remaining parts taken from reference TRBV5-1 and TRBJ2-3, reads KAGVTQTPRYLIKTRGQQVTLSCSPISGHRSVSWYQQTPGQGLQFLFEYFSETQRNKGNFPGRFSGRQFSNSRSEMNVSTLELGDSALYLCASSDTSAPLTQYFGPGTRLTVL.

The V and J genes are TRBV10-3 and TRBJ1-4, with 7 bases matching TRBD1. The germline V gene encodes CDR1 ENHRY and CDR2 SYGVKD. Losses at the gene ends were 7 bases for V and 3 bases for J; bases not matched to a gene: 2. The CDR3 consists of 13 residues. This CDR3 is CAIKRGPNEKLFF. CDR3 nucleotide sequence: TGTGCCATCAAGAGGGGGCCTAATGAAAAACTGTTTTTT.

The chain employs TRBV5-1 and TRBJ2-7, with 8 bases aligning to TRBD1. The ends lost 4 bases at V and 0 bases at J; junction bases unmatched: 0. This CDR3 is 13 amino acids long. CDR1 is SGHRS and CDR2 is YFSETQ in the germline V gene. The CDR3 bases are TGCGCCAGCAGCACAGGGGGCTCCTACGAGCAGTACTTC. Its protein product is CASSTGGSYEQYF.

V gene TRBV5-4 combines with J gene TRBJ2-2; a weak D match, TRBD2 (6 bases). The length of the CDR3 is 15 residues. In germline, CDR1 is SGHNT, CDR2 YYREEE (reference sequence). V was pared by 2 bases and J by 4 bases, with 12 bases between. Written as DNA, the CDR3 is TGTGCCAGCAGCTTCGGCGGGGCCCTCACCGGGGAGCTGTTTTTT. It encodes CASSFGGALTGELFF.

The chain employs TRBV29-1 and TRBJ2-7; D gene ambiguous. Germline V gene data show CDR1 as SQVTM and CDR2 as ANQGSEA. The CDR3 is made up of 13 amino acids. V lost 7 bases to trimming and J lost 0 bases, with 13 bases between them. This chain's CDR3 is CSARTGSSYEQYF. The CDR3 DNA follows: TGCAGCGCACGAACGGGTAGCTCCTACGAGCAGTACTTC.

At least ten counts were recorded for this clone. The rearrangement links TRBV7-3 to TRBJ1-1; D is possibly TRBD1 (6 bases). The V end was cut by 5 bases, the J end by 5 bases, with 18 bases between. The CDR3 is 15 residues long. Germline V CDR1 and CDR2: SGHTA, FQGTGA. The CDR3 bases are TGTGCCAGCAGCCTCGTTGGGGGGGCGTGGACTGAAGCTTTCTTT. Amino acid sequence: CASSLVGGAWTEAFF.

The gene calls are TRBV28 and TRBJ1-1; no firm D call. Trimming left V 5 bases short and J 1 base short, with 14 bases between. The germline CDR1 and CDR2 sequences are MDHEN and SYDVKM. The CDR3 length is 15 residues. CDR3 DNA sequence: TGTGCCAGCAGTCGGAGGGAGGGAAAGAACACTGAAGCTTTCTTT. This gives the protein CASSRREGKNTEAFF.

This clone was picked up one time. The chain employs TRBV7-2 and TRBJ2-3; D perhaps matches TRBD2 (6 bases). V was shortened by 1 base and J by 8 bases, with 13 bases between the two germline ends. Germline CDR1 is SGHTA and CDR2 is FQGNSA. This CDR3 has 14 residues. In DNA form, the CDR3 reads TGTGCCAGCAGCTTAGATACTAGCTCTGGTACGCAGTATTTT. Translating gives CASSLDTSSGTQYF.

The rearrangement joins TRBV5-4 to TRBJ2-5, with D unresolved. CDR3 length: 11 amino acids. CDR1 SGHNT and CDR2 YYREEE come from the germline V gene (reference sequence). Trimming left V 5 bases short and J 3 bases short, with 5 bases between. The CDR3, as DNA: TGTGCCAGCAGTCTAAAAGAGACCCAGTACTTC. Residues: CASSLKETQYF.

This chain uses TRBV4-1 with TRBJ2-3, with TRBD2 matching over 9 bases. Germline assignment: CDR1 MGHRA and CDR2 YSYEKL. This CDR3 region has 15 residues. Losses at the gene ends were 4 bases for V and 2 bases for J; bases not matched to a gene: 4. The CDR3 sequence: CASSRPGLATDTQYF. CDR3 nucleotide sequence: TGCGCCAGCAGCCGACCGGGACTAGCCACAGATACGCAGTATTTT.

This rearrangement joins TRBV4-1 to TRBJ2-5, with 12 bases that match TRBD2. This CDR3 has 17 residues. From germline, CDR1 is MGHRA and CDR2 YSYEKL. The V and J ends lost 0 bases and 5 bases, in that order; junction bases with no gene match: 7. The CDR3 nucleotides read TGCGCCAGCAGCCAAGAGGCTAGCGGGGGGGCGGGGGAGACCCAGTACTTC. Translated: CASSQEASGGAGETQYF.

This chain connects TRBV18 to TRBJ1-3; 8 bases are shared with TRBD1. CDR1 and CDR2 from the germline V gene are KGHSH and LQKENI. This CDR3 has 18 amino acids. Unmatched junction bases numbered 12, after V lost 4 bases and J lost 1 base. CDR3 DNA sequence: TGTGCCAGCTCACGGACAGGGTCGGGTGTTTGGTCTGGAAACACCATATATTTT. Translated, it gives CASSRTGSGVWSGNTIYF.

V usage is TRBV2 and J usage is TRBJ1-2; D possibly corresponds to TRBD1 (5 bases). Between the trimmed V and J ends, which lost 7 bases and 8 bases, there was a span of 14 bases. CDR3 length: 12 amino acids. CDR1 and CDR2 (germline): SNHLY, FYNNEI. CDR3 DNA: TGTGCCAGCATGGGGGGGGTCGACGGCTACACCTTC. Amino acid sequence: CASMGGVDGYTF.